A single sample gave rise to the 7 T cell receptor beta chains below, sequenced in a study of blood T cell repertoires in COVID-19. Some clones are missing from TCRdb's copy, which holds only in-frame ones; the method was immunoSEQ multiplex PCR. This table has about 190,000 clones, 84% appearing once. Sequencing was performed on PBMCs or T cells enriched from blood (not recorded which). The receptors stem from a young woman who had been exposed to COVID-19.

The rearrangement links TRBV11-2 to TRBJ1-2; D uncertain. Trimming pared 2 bases from V and 2 bases from J, leaving 12 bases between. Germline CDR1 is SGHAT and CDR2 is FQNNGV. There are 15 residues in the CDR3. The CDR3 sequence is CASSLYSGQNYGYTF. The CDR3 nucleotides are TGTGCCAGCAGCTTATACTCAGGCCAAAACTATGGCTACACCTTC.

This chain uses TRBV7-3 with TRBJ2-1, with TRBD2 identical over 9 bases. Germline values: CDR1 SGHTA, CDR2 FQGTGA. Unmatched junction bases numbered 11, after V lost 4 bases and J lost 7 bases. The CDR3 is 16 residues long. This CDR3 is CASSSGLALQVNEQFF. The CDR3 DNA sequence: TGTGCCAGCAGCTCGGGACTAGCCCTTCAGGTGAATGAGCAGTTCTTC.

This clone was counted a single time. The chain combines TRBV10-3 with TRBJ2-5, with 10 nucleotides matching TRBD1. Germline values: CDR1 ENHRY, CDR2 SYGVKD. Germline trimming cut 0 bases from V and 4 bases from J; bases unmatched to any gene: 5. This CDR3 contains 16 residues. The CDR3: CAISESLTGGAETQYF. CDR3 nucleotide sequence: TGTGCCATCAGTGAGTCTTTGACAGGGGGCGCAGAGACCCAGTACTTC.

The chain joins TRBV6-4 to TRBJ2-1, with 9 bases that match TRBD2. V was pared by 0 bases and J by 4 bases, with 7 bases of the junction left unmatched. Germline V CDR1 and CDR2: MRHNA, SNTAGT. The CDR3 runs 17 residues. In nucleotides, the CDR3 is TGTGCCAGCAGTGACTCCCACTCTAGCGGGGATTACAATGAGCAGTTCTTC. Translation: CASSDSHSSGDYNEQFF.

J is TRBJ2-7 and V is TRBV11-2, with D possibly being TRBD2 (6 bases). Trimming cost V 4 bases and J 2 bases, with 12 bases left between them. The CDR3 is made up of 14 amino acids. CDR1 and CDR2 from the germline V gene are SGHAT and FQNNGV. The CDR3 DNA sequence: TGTGCCAGCAGCTCCCGGGGGACCACCTACGAGCAGTACTTC. It codes for CASSSRGTTYEQYF.

V usage is TRBV7-9 and J usage is TRBJ1-2, with 8 bases aligning to TRBD1. The CDR3 extends over 13 amino acids. Germline assignment: CDR1 SEHNR and CDR2 FQNEAQ (reference sequence). J was trimmed by 6 bases and V by 3 bases; bases with no gene match: 3. The chain's CDR3 is CASSFGQGNGYTF. Written as DNA, the CDR3 is TGTGCCAGCAGCTTCGGACAGGGAAATGGCTACACCTTC. Looking up the rest from reference TRBV7-9 and TRBJ1-2 gives the full variable domain: DTGVSQNPRHKITKRGQNVTFRCDPISEHNRLYWYRQTLGQGPEFLTYFQNEAQLEKSRLLSDRFSAERPKGSFSTLEIQRTEQGDSAMYLCASSFGQGNGYTFGSGTRLTVV.

This clone was counted at least ten times. V is TRBV7-2 and J is TRBJ2-3; D is unclear. The CDR3 contains 14 residues. Between the trimmed V and J ends, which lost 1 base and 2 bases, there was a span of 7 bases. In germline, CDR1 is SGHTA, CDR2 FQGNSA. This chain's CDR3 is CASSLVYTTDTQYF. The CDR3 nucleotides read TGTGCCAGCAGCTTAGTTTACACCACAGATACGCAGTATTTT.